This entry features one T cell receptor (beta chain) sequence. This record belongs to a study of cytomegalovirus exposure and HLA in healthy donors. Clones were read by immunoSEQ multiplex PCR, and TCRdb kept only the in-frame ones, dropping some. The sample carries some 45,000 clones, 80% to 95% recorded once. This CDR3 contains 11 residues. CDR1 and CDR2 (germline): SGHAT, FQNNGV. Trimming removed 5 bases from V and 10 bases from J, with 9 bases in between. Sequenced material: PBMCs. The chain employs TRBV11-2 and TRBJ2-1; maybe TRBD2 (6 bases). This receptor was taken from a young man in good health and CMV-seronegative. CDR3 loop: CASSAGLEQFF. For the CDR3, the DNA is TGTGCCAGCAGCGCTGGACTAGAGCAGTTCTTC.